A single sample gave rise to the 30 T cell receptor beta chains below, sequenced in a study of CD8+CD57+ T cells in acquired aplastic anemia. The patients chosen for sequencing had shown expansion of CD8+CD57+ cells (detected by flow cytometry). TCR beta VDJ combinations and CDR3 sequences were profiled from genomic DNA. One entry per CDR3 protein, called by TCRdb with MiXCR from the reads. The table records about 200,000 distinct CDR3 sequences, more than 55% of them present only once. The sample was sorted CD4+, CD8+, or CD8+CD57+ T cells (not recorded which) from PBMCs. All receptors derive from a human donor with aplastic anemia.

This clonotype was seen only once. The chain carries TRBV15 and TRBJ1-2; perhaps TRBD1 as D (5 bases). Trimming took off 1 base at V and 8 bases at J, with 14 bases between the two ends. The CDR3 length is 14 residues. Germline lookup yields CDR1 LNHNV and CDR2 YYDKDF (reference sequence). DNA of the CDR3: TGTGCCACCAGCAGAGGAGATGAGGGGTCGGGCTACACCTTC. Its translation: CATSRGDEGSGYTF.

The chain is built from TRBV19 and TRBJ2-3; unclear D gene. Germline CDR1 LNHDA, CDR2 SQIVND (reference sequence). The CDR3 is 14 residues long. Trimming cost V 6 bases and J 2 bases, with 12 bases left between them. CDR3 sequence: CASSGPADTDTQYF. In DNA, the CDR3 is TGTGCCAGTAGCGGTCCCGCCGACACAGATACGCAGTATTTT.

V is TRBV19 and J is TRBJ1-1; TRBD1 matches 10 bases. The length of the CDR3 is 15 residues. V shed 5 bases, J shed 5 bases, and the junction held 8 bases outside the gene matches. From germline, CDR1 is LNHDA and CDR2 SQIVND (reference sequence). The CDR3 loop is CASSPGGQGRTEAFF. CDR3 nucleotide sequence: TGTGCCAGTAGTCCGGGGGGACAGGGGAGGACTGAAGCTTTCTTT.

In DNA, the CDR3 is TGTGCCAGCAGCTTAAAACCGGCAGGGGTCAATGAGCAGTTCTTC. Protein: CASSLKPAGVNEQFF. J is TRBJ2-1 and V is TRBV7-9; the D gene is possibly TRBD1 (6 bases). V gave up 2 bases and J gave up 6 bases, with 14 bases separating them. This CDR3 is built from 15 residues. CDR1 is SEHNR and CDR2 is FQNEAQ in the germline V gene (reference sequence).

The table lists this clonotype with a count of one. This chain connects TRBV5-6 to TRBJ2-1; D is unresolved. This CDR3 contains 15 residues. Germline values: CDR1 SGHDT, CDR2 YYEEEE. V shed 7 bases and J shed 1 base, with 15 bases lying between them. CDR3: CASSRRSSSYNEQFF. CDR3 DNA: TGTGCCAGCTCACGAAGATCCTCATCCTACAATGAGCAGTTCTTC.

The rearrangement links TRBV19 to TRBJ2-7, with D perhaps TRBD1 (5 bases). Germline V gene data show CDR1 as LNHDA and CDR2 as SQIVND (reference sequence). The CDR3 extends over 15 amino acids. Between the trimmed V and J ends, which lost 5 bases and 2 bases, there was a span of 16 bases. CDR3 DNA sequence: TGTGCCAGTAGTTATAGACAGAACGGTCCCTACGAGCAGTACTTC. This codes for CASSYRQNGPYEQYF.

CDR3 residues: CASSYRDQNTEAFF. The CDR3 DNA reads TGTGCCAGTAGTTACAGGGACCAGAACACTGAAGCTTTCTTT. The chain recombines TRBV19 with TRBJ1-1; a possible D gene is TRBD1 (6 bases). V was cut by 5 bases and J by 1 base, with 11 bases left in between. CDR3 length equals 14 residues. Germline V gives CDR1 LNHDA, CDR2 SQIVND (reference sequence).

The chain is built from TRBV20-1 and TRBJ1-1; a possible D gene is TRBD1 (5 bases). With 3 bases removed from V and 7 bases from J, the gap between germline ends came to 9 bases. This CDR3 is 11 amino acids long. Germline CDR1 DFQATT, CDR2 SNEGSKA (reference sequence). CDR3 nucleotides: TGCAGTGCTAGTATGGGACGTGAAGCTTTCTTT. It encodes CSASMGREAFF.

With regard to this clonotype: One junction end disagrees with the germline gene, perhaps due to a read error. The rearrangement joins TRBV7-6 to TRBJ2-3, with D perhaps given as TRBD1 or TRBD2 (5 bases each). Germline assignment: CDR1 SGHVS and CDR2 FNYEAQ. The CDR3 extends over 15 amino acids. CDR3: CASSLDPGSTDTRYF. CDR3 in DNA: TGTGCTAGCAGCTTAGACCCAGGGAGCACAGATACGCGGTATTTT.

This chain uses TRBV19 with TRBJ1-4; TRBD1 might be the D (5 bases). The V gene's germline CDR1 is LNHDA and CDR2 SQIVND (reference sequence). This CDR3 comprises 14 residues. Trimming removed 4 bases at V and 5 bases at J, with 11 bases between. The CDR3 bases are TGTGCCAGTAGTACGTGGGGCGGGAATGAAAAACTGTTTTTT. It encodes CASSTWGGNEKLFF.

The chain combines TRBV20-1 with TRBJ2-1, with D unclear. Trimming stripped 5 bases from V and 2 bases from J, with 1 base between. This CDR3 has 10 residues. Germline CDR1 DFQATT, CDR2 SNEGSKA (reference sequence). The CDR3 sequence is CSAPYNEQFF. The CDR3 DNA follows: TGCAGTGCTCCCTACAATGAGCAGTTCTTC.

The CDR3 DNA reads TGTGCCAGCAGTTCCGGGACTAGCCCAGATACGCAGTATTTT. This encodes CASSSGTSPDTQYF. This chain uses TRBV6-5 with TRBJ2-3; the match to TRBD2 covers 9 bases. CDR1 and CDR2 (germline): MNHEY, SVGAGI. The CDR3 is made up of 14 amino acids. Losses at the gene ends were 4 bases for V and 4 bases for J; bases not matched to a gene: 3.

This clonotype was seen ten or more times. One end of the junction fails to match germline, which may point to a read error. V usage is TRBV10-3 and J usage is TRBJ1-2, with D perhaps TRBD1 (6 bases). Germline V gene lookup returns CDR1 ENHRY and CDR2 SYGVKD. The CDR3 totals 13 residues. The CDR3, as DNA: TGTGCCATCAGTGAGTCCCCCTCGGACAGCCCGCTCTTC. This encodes CAISESPSDSPLF.

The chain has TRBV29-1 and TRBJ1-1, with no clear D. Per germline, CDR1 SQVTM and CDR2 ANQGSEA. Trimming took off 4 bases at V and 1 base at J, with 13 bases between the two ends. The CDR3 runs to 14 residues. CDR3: CSVAPSGSNTEAFF. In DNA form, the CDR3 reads TGCAGCGTTGCGCCGTCCGGATCGAACACTGAAGCTTTCTTT. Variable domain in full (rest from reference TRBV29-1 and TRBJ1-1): SAVISQKPSRDICQRGTSLTIQCQVDSQVTMMFWYRQQPGQSLTLIATANQGSEATYESGFVIDKFPISRPNLTFSTLTVSNMSPEDSSIYLCSVAPSGSNTEAFFGQGTRLTVV.

In DNA, the CDR3 is TGTGCCAGCAGCTTAAACCCGGGAAACACCGGGGAGCTGTTTTTT. Translated, it gives CASSLNPGNTGELFF. The V gene is TRBV11-3, the J gene TRBJ2-2, with a possible D match to TRBD2 (5 bases). Germline V CDR1 and CDR2: SGHNT, YENEEA. The CDR3 is 15 residues long. V was clipped by 2 bases and J by 2 bases, with 9 bases between them.

CDR3 in amino acids: CATSRPFPGQVVPEAFF. Here the CDR3 DNA reads TGTGCCACCAGCAGACCATTTCCGGGACAGGTGGTACCTGAAGCTTTCTTT. V is TRBV15 and J is TRBJ1-1, with 8 bases aligning to TRBD1. Trimming cost V 2 bases and J 6 bases; bases outside gene matches: 14. The CDR3 has 17 amino acids. CDR1 is LNHNV and CDR2 is YYDKDF in the germline V gene (reference sequence).

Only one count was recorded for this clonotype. CDR3 residues: CASGGGGGSDTQYF. For the CDR3, the DNA is TGTGCCAGCGGAGGGGGGGGGGGGTCAGATACGCAGTATTTT. The chain joins TRBV5-6 to TRBJ2-3, with D perhaps TRBD2 (7 bases). V shed 7 bases and J shed 4 bases, with 16 bases lying between them. The CDR3 is 14 residues long. In germline, CDR1 is SGHDT, CDR2 YYEEEE.

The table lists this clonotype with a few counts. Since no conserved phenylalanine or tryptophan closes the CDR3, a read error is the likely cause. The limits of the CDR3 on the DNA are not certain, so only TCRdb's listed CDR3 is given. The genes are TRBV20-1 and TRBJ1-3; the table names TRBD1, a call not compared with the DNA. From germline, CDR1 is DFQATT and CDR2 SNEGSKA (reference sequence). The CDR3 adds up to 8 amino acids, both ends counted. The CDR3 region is CSARDLDT.

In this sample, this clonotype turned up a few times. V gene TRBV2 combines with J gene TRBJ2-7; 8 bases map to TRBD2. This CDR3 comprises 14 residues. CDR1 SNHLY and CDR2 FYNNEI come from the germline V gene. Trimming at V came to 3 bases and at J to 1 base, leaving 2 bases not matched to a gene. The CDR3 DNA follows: TGTGCCAGCAGTGAGGGCGGGAGGTCCTACGAGCAGTACTTC. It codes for CASSEGGRSYEQYF.

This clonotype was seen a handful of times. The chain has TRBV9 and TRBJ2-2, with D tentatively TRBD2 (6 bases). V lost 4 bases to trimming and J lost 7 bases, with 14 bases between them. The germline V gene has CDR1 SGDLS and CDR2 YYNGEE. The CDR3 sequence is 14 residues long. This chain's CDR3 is CASSSTPGVGELFF. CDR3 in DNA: TGTGCCAGCAGCTCCACTCCGGGAGTCGGGGAGCTGTTTTTT. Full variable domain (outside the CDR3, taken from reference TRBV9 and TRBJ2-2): DSGVTQTPKHLITATGQRVTLRCSPRSGDLSVYWYQQSLDQGLQFLIQYYNGEERAKGNILERFSAQQFPDLHSELNLSSLELGDSALYFCASSSTPGVGELFFGEGSRLTVL.

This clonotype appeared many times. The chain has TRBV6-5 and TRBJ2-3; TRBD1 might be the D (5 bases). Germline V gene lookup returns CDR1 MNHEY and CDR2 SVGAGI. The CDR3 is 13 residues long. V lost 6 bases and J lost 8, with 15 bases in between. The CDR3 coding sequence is TGTGCCAGCAGCTATAGGGGTTGGGGTACGCAGTATTTT. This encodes CASSYRGWGTQYF.

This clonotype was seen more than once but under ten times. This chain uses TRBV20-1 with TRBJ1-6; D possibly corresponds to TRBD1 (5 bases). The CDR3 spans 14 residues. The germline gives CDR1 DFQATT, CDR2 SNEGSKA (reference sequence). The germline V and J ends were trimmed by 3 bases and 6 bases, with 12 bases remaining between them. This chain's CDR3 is CSASAGTTNSPLHF. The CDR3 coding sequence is TGCAGTGCTAGTGCAGGGACGACTAATTCACCCCTCCACTTT.

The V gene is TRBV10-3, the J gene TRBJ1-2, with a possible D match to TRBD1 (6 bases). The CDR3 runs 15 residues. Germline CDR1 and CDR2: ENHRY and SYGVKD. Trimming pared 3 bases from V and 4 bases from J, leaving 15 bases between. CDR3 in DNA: TGTGCCATCAGTGAAACGCTGACAGGCGGCTATGGCTACACCTTC. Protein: CAISETLTGGYGYTF.

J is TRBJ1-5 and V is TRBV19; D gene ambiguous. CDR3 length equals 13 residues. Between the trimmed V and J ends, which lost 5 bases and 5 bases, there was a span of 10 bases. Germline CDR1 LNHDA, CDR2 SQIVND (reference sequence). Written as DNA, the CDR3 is TGTGCCAGTAGTTACAGCCTCGATCAGCCCCAGCATTTT. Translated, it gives CASSYSLDQPQHF.

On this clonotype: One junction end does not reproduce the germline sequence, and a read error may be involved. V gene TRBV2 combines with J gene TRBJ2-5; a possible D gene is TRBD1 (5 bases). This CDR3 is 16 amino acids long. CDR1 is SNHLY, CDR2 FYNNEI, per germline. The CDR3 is CASGEGAGFFQETQYF. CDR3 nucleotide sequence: TGTGCCAGCGGTGAAGGGGCAGGGTTTTTCCAAGAGACCCAGTACTTC.

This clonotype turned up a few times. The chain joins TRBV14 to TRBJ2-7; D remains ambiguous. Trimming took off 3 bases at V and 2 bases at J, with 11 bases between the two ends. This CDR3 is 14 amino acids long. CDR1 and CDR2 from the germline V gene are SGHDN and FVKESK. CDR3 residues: CASSQTTGAYEQYF. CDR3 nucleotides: TGTGCCAGCAGCCAGACCACTGGGGCCTACGAGCAGTACTTC.

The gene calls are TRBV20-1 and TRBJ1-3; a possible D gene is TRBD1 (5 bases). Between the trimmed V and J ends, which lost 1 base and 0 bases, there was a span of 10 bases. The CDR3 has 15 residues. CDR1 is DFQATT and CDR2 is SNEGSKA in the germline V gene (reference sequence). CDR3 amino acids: CSARGDWTSGNTIYF. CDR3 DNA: TGCAGTGCTAGAGGGGACTGGACCTCTGGAAACACCATATATTTT.

In DNA, the CDR3 is TGTGCCAGCAGCATCGCTAGGGGTGGCACAGATACGCAGTATTTT. As protein: CASSIARGGTDTQYF. The chain carries TRBV7-2 and TRBJ2-3; TRBD1 might be the D (5 bases). This CDR3 has 15 residues. The germline gives CDR1 SGHTA, CDR2 FQGNSA. With 5 bases removed from V and 1 base from J, the gap between germline ends came to 13 bases.

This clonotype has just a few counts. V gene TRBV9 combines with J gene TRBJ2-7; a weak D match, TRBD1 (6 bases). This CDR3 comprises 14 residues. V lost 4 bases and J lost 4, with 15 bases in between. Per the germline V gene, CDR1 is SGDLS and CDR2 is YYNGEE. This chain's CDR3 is CASSPRTEGYEQYF. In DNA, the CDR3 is TGTGCCAGCAGCCCCCGGACAGAAGGATACGAGCAGTACTTC.

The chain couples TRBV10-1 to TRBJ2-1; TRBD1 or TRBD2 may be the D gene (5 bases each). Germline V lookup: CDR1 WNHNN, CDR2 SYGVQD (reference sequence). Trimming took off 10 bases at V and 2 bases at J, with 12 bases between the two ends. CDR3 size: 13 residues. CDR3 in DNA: TGCGCCAAGGGTTGGGGGACCTACAATGAGCAGTTCTTC. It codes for CAKGWGTYNEQFF.